This T cell receptor beta chain originates from a study of OX40 agonist ivuxolimab in advanced cancers. Across the study: A diagnosis of hepatocellular carcinoma, melanoma, renal cell or head and neck cancer was present in dose-escalation patients.

Some clones are missing from TCRdb's copy, which holds only in-frame ones; the method was immunoSEQ multiplex PCR. Of around 63,000 clones detected, around 90% appear once; the ten largest clones hold around 1%. The germline gives CDR1 LNHDA, CDR2 SQIVND (reference sequence). CDR3 length: 15 amino acids. Trimming left V 1 base short and J 6 bases short, with 15 bases between. This clone was detected only a few times. Its antigen is unidentified. Findings and limits, study-wide: CD4+ T cells averaged fewer expanded clones than CD8+ T cells. Some of the nonresponding patients also showed low levels of normalized T-cell clonal expansion.

The source is an adult with an advanced solid tumor such as melanoma, head and neck, liver or kidney cancer. This chain uses TRBV19 with TRBJ1-2; weak D call: TRBD1 (5 bases). The input for sequencing was CD4+ or CD8+ T cells sorted from blood, taken in a trial of the OX40 agonist ivuxolimab. CDR3 coding DNA: TGTGCCAGTAGTATAGCGCGGCAGGGAGAGAATGGCTACACCTTC. Its translation is CASSIARQGENGYTF.